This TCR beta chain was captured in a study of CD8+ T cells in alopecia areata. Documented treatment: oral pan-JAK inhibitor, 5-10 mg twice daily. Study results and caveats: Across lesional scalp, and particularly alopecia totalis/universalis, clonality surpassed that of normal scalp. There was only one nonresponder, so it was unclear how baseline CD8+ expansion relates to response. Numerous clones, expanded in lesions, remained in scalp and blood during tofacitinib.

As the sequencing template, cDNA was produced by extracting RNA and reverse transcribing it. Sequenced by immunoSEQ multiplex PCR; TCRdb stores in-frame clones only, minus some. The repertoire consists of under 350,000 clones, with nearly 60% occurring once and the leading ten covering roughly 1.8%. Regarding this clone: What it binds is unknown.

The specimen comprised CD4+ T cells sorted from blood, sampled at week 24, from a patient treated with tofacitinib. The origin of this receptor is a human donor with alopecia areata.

CDR3 loop: CASSPSSHYGYTF. For the CDR3, the DNA is TGTGCCAGCAGTCCCTCTTCACACTATGGCTACACCTTC. The gene calls are TRBV27 and TRBJ1-2; D not certain. The CDR3 is 13 amino acids. Between the trimmed V and J ends, which lost 5 bases and 3 bases, there was a span of 10 bases. Germline CDR1 MNHEY, CDR2 SMNVEV (reference sequence).